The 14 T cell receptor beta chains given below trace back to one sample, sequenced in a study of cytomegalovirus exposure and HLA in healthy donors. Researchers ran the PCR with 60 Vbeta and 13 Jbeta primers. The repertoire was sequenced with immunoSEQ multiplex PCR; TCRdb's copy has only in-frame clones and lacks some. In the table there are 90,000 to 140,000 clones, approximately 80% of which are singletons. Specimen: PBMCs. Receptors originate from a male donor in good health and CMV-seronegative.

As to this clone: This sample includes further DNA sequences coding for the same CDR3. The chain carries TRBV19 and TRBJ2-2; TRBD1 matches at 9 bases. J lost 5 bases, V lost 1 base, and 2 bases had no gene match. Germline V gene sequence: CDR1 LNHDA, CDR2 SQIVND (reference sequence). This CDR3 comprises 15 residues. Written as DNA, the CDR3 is TGTGCCAGTAGTATAGGGACAGGGGTGACCGGGGAGCTGTTTTTT. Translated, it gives CASSIGTGVTGELFF.

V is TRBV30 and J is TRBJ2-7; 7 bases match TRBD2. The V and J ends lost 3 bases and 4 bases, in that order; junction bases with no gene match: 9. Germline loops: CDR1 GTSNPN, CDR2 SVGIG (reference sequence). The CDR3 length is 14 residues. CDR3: CAWRDSGGPYEQYF. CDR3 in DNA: TGTGCCTGGAGGGACTCGGGGGGTCCATACGAGCAGTACTTC.

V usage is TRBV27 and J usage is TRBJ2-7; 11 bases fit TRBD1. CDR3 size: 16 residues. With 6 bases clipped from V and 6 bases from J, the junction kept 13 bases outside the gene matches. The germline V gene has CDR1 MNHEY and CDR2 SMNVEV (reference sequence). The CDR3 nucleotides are TGTGCCAGCAGCCTTAATCGGGACAGGGGGGAGTTCGAGCAGTACTTC. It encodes CASSLNRDRGEFEQYF.

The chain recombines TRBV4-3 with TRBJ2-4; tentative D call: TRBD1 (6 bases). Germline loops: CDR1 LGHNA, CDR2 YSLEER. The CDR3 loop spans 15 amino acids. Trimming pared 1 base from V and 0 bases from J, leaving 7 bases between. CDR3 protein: CASSQGTAAKNIQYF. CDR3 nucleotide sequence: TGCGCCAGCAGCCAAGGGACAGCAGCCAAAAACATTCAGTACTTC.

CDR3 protein: CASSSVGLAGRDTQYF. The CDR3 DNA reads as TGTGCCAGCAGCTCCGTGGGACTAGCGGGGCGAGATACGCAGTATTTT. V and J are TRBV7-2 and TRBJ2-3; 13 positions agree with TRBD2. Unmatched junction bases numbered 6, after V lost 4 bases and J lost 5 bases. Germline V lookup: CDR1 SGHTA, CDR2 FQGNSA. The CDR3 runs to 16 residues.

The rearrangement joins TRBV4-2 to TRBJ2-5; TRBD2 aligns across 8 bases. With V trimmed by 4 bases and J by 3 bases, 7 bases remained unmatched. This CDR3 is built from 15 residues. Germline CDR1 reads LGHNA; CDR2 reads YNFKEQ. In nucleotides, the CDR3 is TGTGCCAGCAGCCCGTACGGGAGGGGCGAAGAGACCCAGTACTTC. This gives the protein CASSPYGRGEETQYF.

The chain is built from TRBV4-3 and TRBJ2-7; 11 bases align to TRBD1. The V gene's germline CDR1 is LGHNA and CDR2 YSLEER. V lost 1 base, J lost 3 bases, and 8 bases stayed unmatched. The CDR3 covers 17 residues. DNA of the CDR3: TGCGCCAGCAGCCAAGCTTCCCCCGGGACAGGGGGCTACGAGCAGTACTTC. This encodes CASSQASPGTGGYEQYF.

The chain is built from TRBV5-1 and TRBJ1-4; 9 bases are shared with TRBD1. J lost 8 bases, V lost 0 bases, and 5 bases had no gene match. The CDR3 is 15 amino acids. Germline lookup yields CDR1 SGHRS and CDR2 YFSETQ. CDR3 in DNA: TGCGCCAGCAGCTTGGTCGGGACAGGGCAAGAAAAACTGTTTTTT. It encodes CASSLVGTGQEKLFF.

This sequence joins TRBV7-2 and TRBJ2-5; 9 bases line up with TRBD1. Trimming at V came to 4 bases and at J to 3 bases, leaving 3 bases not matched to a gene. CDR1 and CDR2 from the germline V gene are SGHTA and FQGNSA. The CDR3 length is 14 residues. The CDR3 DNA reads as TGTGCCAGCAGCTCTCGGACAGGGGAAGAGACCCAGTACTTC. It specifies CASSSRTGEETQYF.

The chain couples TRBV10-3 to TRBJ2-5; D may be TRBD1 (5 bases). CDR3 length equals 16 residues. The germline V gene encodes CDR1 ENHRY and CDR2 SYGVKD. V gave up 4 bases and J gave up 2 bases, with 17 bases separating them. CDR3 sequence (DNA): TGTGCCATCAGTGGATCATTACCCAGGGTGCAAGAGACCCAGTACTTC. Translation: CAISGSLPRVQETQYF.

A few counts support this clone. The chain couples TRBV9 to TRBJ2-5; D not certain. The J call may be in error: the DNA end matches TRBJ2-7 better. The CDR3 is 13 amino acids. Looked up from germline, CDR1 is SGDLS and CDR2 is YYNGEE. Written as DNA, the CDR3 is TGTGCCAGCAGCGTACGACCAAGCAGCGAGCAGTACTTC. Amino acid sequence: CASSVRPSSEQYF.

In DNA, the CDR3 is TGTGCCACCAGCAGAGGAGGGAAGAACACTGAAGCTTTCTTT. Translated, it gives CATSRGGKNTEAFF. The V and J genes are TRBV15 and TRBJ1-1, with D unresolved. Trimming stripped 1 base from V and 1 base from J, with 7 bases between. Germline CDR1 LNHNV, CDR2 YYDKDF (reference sequence). The CDR3 is made up of 14 amino acids.

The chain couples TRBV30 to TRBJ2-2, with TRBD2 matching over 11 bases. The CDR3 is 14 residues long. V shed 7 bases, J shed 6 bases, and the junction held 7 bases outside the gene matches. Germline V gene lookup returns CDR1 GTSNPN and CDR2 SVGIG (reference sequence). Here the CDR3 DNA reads TGTGCCTCATTAGCGGGAGGGCGTGCCGGGGAGCTGTTTTTT. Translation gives CASLAGGRAGELFF.

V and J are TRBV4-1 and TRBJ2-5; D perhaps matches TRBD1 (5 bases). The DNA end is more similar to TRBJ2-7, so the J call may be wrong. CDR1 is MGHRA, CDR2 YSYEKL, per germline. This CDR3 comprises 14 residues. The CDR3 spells CASSQGRASYEQYF. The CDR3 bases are TGCGCCAGCAGCCAGGGCAGGGCCTCCTACGAGCAGTACTTC.